These 13 T cell receptor beta chains came from one sample sequenced in a study of cytomegalovirus exposure and HLA in healthy donors. PCR employed 60 Vbeta and 13 Jbeta primers. Method: immunoSEQ multiplex PCR; TCRdb's copy keeps in-frame clones and lacks some. The sample lists roughly 190,000 clones; around four fifths were seen once. The specimen was PBMCs. The receptors derive from a man aged 35 to 55 in good health and CMV-seropositive.

This clone occurred a few times. The rearrangement uses TRBV12-5 and TRBJ2-5, with 14 bases identical to TRBD2. Losses at the gene ends were 3 bases for V and 3 bases for J; bases not matched to a gene: 6. This CDR3 contains 17 residues. The germline V gene has CDR1 LGHNT and CDR2 FRNRAP. CDR3 coding DNA: TGTGCTAGTGGTTTCTCCACGGGACTAGCGGGGGAAGAGACCCAGTACTTC. Encoded protein: CASGFSTGLAGEETQYF.

This chain joins TRBV25-1 and TRBJ2-1; the match to TRBD2 covers 8 bases. Germline V gene data show CDR1 as MGHDK and CDR2 as SYGVNS. This CDR3 has 15 residues. Trimming took 8 bases from V and 6 from J; bases not matched to a gene: 12. The CDR3 here is CASLHGVGLANEQFF. CDR3 sequence (DNA): TGTGCCAGCTTACATGGGGTCGGACTAGCCAATGAGCAGTTCTTC.

The chain combines TRBV28 with TRBJ2-2, with a weak D call TRBD2 (6 bases). V shed 6 bases and J shed 7 bases, with 21 bases lying between them. There are 16 residues in the CDR3. Looked up from germline, CDR1 is MDHEN and CDR2 is SYDVKM. CDR3 sequence reads: CASRGREKGASGELFF. The CDR3 nucleotides read TGTGCCAGCAGGGGGCGGGAAAAGGGAGCGAGCGGGGAGCTGTTTTTT.

This sequence joins TRBV28 and TRBJ1-5; the D is unclear. CDR1 and CDR2 from the germline V gene are MDHEN and SYDVKM. The length of the CDR3 is 15 residues. Trimming took off 6 bases at V and 7 bases at J, with 19 bases between the two ends. The CDR3: CASSPLRRAGQPQHF. The CDR3, as DNA: TGTGCCAGCAGCCCTTTGAGGAGGGCAGGACAGCCCCAGCATTTT.

The chain combines TRBV7-9 with TRBJ2-7; 9 nucleotides align to TRBD1. CDR3 length: 15 residues. The germline V gene encodes CDR1 SEHNR and CDR2 FQNEAQ (reference sequence). J lost 5 bases, V lost 3 bases, and 8 bases had no gene match. DNA of the CDR3: TGTGCCAGCAGCTTCCCAGACAGGGGGGTGAACGAGCAGTACTTC. It yields the protein CASSFPDRGVNEQYF.

The rearrangement joins TRBV29-1 to TRBJ1-1; TRBD1 might be the D (5 bases). The CDR3 extends over 12 amino acids. CDR1 and CDR2 from the germline V gene are SQVTM and ANQGSEA. The V gene lost 7 bases and the J gene lost 4 bases, with 13 bases spanning the gap. In nucleotides, the CDR3 is TGCAGCGCCGGCGGGGGTTCCACTGAAGCTTTCTTT. This sequence encodes CSAGGGSTEAFF.

For the CDR3, the DNA is TGCAGCGTTGATTATCAGGGCCGCACAGATACGCAGTATTTT. Protein: CSVDYQGRTDTQYF. The rearrangement joins TRBV29-1 to TRBJ2-3, with D possibly being TRBD1 (5 bases). Per the germline V gene, CDR1 is SQVTM and CDR2 is ANQGSEA. The V end lost 3 bases, the J end lost 1 base, and 11 bases lay between the germline ends. This CDR3 has 14 residues.

This chain connects TRBV20-1 to TRBJ1-6; D is unresolved. Trimming took off 4 bases at V and 9 bases at J, with 7 bases between the two ends. Germline-derived CDR1 and CDR2 are DFQATT and SNEGSKA (reference sequence). The CDR3 runs 11 residues. CDR3 sequence reads: CSAIVGSPLHF. The CDR3 nucleotides are TGCAGTGCTATTGTCGGTTCACCCCTCCACTTT.

This clone was picked up one time. The chain is built from TRBV4-3 and TRBJ2-7; 8 bases match TRBD2. The germline gives CDR1 LGHNA, CDR2 YSLEER. The CDR3 is 13 residues long. Unmatched junction bases numbered 2, after V lost 2 bases and J lost 5 bases. The CDR3 nucleotides are TGCGCCAGCAGCCAAAGCGGGAGCCACGAGCAGTACTTC. It encodes CASSQSGSHEQYF.

In this sample, this clone turned up once. The chain couples TRBV15 to TRBJ2-7, with 16 bases that match TRBD2. V trimming: 4 bases; J trimming: 7 bases; junction bases outside the gene matches: 4. Germline V gene lookup returns CDR1 LNHNV and CDR2 YYDKDF (reference sequence). The CDR3 sequence is 15 residues long. The CDR3, as DNA: TGTGCCACCAGCACGGGACTAGCGGGAGGGAGAGAGCAGTACTTC. Translated: CATSTGLAGGREQYF.

This rearrangement joins TRBV5-4 to TRBJ2-7; 7 nucleotides line up with TRBD2. Per the germline V gene, CDR1 is SGHNT and CDR2 is YYREEE (reference sequence). This CDR3 has 16 residues. Germline trimming cut 4 bases from V and 6 bases from J; bases unmatched to any gene: 16. DNA for the CDR3: TGTGCCAGCAGCGCCGGACCTAGCGGCCTAGGCAGCGAGCAGTACTTC. Protein sequence: CASSAGPSGLGSEQYF.

This clone showed up just a few times. The gene calls are TRBV27 and TRBJ1-1, with 7 bases aligning to TRBD1. Trimming took 7 bases from V and 1 from J; bases not matched to a gene: 3. Germline V gene sequence: CDR1 MNHEY, CDR2 SMNVEV (reference sequence). The CDR3 length is 13 residues. CDR3 sequence: CASKGTANTEAFF. In nucleotides, the CDR3 is TGTGCCAGCAAAGGGACAGCGAACACTGAAGCTTTCTTT.

This clone was counted only a few times. The V and J genes are TRBV2 and TRBJ2-1; D possibly corresponds to TRBD2 (6 bases). This CDR3 contains 14 residues. Trimming removed 5 bases from V and 6 bases from J, with 14 bases in between. Germline CDR1 SNHLY, CDR2 FYNNEI. The CDR3 sequence is CASSRGGVSNEQFF. CDR3 bases: TGTGCCAGCAGTCGGGGCGGGGTATCCAATGAGCAGTTCTTC.